A selection of T cell receptor beta chains follows, all from one sample in a study of technical replicates of blood from a few donors. Profiled with immunoSEQ multiplex PCR; TCRdb holds only in-frame clones, not every one. The sample has tens of thousands of clones; 94% are singletons. Sequencing was carried out using T cells isolated from PBMCs. The source is a human donor in good health. The CDR3 runs from the conserved cysteine through the conserved F or W. The D gene is left open where the match is weak.

TRBJ1-1	15	TRBV19	-	TGTGCCAGTAGTATCTCCCCGGCGGGCGGTCGTGAAGCTTTCTTT	CASSISPAGGREAFF
TRBJ2-5	15	TRBV5-4	TRBD1	TGTGCCAGCAGCTCCGGACAGGGCAGTGCGGAGACCCAGTACTTC	CASSSGQGSAETQYF
TRBJ2-2	14	TRBV28	-	TGTGCCACCCCCGGGGGGCCTAACACCGGGGAGCTGTTTTTT	CATPGGPNTGELFF
TRBJ2-5	18	TRBV19	TRBD2	TGTGCCACACATACTCCGGGACTAGCGGGAGACGGCGGAGAGACCCAGTACTTC	CATHTPGLAGDGGETQYF
TRBJ2-7	17	TRBV5-4	TRBD2	TGTGCCAGCAGCTCCCCTGGGACTAGCGGGAGAGGGTACGAGCAGTACTTC	CASSSPGTSGRGYEQYF
TRBJ2-1	12	TRBV25-1	-	TGTGCCAGCCGGGACTTTTACAATGAGCAGTTCTTC	CASRDFYNEQFF
TRBJ1-1	11	TRBV5-5	-	TGTGCCAGCAGCTTCATGACTGAAGCTTTCTTT	CASSFMTEAFF
TRBJ1-1	15	TRBV5-1	TRBD1	TGCGCCAGCAGCGTAACCGGGACAGGGAACACTGAAGCTTTCTTT	CASSVTGTGNTEAFF
TRBJ2-7	14	TRBV5-4	TRBD1	TGTGCCAGCAGCTACACAGGGGGAGCCTACGAGCAGTACTTC	CASSYTGGAYEQYF
TRBJ2-7	13	TRBV11-3	-	TGTGCCAGCAGCTTAGCTGCGGACTACGAGCAGTACTTC	CASSLAADYEQYF
TRBJ1-1	12	TRBV7-9	-	TGTGCCAGCAGCTTACCCCGCACTGAAGCTTTCTTT	CASSLPRTEAFF
TRBJ1-2	14	TRBV4-1	TRBD1	TGCGCCAGCAGCCAAGAAGGGACAGTCTATGGCTACACCTTC	CASSQEGTVYGYTF
TRBJ2-3	14	TRBV28	-	TGTGCCAGCAGTTTGACCCGGCCGGAGGATACGCAGTATTTT	CASSLTRPEDTQYF
TRBJ2-7	13	TRBV27	TRBD2	TGTGCCAGCAGGGTTCTAGCGGGAGCCGAGCAGTACTTC	CASRVLAGAEQYF
TRBJ1-1	13	TRBV10-3	-	TGTGCCATCATGGGCCAGGTGAACACTGAAGCTTTCTTT	CAIMGQVNTEAFF
TRBJ1-1	16	TRBV7-2	TRBD1	TGTGCCAGCAGCGACGGACAGGGGTCGACGAACACTGAAGCTTTCTTT	CASSDGQGSTNTEAFF
TRBJ1-5	13	TRBV6-1	-	TGTGCCAGCTTAAACAGCTTAAATCAGCCCCAGCATTTT	CASLNSLNQPQHF